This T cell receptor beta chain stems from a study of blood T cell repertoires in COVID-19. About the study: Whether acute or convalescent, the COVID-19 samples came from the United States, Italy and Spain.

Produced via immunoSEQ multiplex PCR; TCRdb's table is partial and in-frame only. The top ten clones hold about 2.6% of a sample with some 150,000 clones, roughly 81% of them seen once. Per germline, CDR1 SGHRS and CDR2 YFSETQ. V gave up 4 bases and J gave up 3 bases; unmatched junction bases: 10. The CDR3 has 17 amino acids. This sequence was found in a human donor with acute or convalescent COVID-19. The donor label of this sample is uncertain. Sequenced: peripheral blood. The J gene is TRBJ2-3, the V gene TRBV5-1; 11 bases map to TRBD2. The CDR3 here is CASSLTLAGGGTDTQYF. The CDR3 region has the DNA TGCGCCAGCAGCCTGACCCTAGCGGGAGGTGGTACAGATACGCAGTATTTT.